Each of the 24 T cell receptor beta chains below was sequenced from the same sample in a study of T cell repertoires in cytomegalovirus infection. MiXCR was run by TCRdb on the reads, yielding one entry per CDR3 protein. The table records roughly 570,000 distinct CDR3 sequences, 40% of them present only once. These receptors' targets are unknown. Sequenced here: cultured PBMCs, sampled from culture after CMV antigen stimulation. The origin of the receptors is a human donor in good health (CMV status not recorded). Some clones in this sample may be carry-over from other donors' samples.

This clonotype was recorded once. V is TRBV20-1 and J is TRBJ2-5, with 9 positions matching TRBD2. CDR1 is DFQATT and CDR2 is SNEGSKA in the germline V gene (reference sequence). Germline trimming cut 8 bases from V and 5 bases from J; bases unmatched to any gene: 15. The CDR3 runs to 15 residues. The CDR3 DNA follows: TGCAGTCCCCAGGTTGCGGGGGGGCCTCGGGAGACCCAGTACTTC. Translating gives CSPQVAGGPRETQYF.

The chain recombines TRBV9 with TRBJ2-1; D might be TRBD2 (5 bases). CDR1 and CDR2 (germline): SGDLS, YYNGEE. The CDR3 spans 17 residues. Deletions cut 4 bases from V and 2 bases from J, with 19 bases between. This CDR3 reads CASSPTQAAAPYNEQFF. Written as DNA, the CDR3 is TGTGCCAGCAGCCCCACGCAAGCGGCCGCCCCCTACAATGAGCAGTTCTTC.

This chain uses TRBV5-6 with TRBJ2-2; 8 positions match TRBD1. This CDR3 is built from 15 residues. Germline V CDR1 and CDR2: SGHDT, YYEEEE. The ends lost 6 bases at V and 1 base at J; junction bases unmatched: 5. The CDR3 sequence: CASNPGTGNTGELFF. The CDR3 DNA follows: TGTGCCAGCAATCCCGGGACAGGGAACACCGGGGAGCTGTTTTTT.

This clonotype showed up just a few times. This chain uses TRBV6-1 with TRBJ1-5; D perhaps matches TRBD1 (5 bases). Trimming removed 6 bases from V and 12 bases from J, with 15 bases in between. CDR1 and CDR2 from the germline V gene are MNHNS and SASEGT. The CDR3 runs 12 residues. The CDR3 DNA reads TGTGCCAGCAGCCGGGACGGAAAGTACCAGCATTTT. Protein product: CASSRDGKYQHF.

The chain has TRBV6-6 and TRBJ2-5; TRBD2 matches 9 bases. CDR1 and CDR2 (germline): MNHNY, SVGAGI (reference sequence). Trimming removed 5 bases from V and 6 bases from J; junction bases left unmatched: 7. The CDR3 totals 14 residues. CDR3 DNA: TGTGCCAGCAGTACCGGGACTAGCTTAAAGACCCAGTACTTC. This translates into CASSTGTSLKTQYF.

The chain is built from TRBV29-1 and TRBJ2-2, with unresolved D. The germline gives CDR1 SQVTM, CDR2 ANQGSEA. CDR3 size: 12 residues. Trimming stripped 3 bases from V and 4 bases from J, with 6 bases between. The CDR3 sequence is CSVEWGTGELFF. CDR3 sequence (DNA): TGCAGCGTTGAGTGGGGCACCGGGGAGCTGTTTTTT.

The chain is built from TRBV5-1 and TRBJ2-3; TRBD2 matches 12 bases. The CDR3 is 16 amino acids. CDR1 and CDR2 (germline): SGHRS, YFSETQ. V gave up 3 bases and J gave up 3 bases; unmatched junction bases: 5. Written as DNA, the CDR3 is TGCGCCAGCAGCTCCTCTAGCGGGGGGGGGACAGATACGCAGTATTTT. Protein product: CASSSSSGGGTDTQYF.

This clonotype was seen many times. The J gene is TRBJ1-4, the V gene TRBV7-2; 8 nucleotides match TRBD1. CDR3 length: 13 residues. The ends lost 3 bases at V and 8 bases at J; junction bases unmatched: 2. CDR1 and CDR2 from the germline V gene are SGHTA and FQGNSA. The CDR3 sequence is CASSFRTGEKLFF. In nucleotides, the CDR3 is TGTGCCAGCAGCTTTAGGACAGGGGAAAAACTGTTTTTT.

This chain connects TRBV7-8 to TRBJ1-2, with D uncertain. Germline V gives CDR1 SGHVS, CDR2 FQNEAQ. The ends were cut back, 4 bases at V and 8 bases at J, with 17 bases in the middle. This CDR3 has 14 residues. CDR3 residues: CASSSHPLGGGYTF. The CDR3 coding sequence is TGTGCCAGCAGCTCCCACCCGTTAGGTGGGGGCTACACCTTC. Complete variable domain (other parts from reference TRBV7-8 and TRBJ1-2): GAGVSQSPRYKVAKRGQDVALRCDPISGHVSLFWYQQALGQGPEFLTYFQNEAQLDKSGLPSDRFFAERPEGSVSTLKIQRTQQEDSAVYLCASSSHPLGGGYTFGSGTRLTVV.

As DNA, the CDR3 is TGTGCCAGCAGTGTCCTAGCGGGAGGGGGGAATGAGCAGTTCTTC. Amino acid sequence: CASSVLAGGGNEQFF. J is TRBJ2-1 and V is TRBV7-2; TRBD2 matches 12 bases. J gave up 7 bases and V 6 bases, and 7 bases lay outside the gene matches. CDR3 length: 15 amino acids. CDR1 is SGHTA and CDR2 is FQGNSA in the germline V gene.

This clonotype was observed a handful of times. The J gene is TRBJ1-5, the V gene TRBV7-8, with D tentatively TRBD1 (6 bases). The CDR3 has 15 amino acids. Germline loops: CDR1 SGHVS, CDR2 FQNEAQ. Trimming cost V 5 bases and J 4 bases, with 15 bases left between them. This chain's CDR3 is CASSVRTVGNQPQHF. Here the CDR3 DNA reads TGTGCCAGCAGCGTCCGGACAGTAGGAAATCAGCCCCAGCATTTT.

CDR3 amino acids: CASSLGSAGSSYEQYF. The CDR3 bases are TGTGCCAGCAGCTTAGGCTCGGCGGGGAGCTCCTACGAGCAGTACTTC. The V and J genes are TRBV7-8 and TRBJ2-7; maybe TRBD2 (6 bases). CDR1 is SGHVS, CDR2 FQNEAQ, per germline. V lost 1 base, J lost 0 bases, and 13 bases lay in between. The CDR3 length is 16 residues.

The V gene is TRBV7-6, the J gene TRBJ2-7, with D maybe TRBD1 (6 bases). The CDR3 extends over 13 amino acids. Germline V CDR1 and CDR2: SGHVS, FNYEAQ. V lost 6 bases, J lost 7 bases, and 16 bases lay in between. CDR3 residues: CASSPDSVREQYF. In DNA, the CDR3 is TGTGCCAGCAGTCCGGACAGCGTACGGGAGCAGTACTTC. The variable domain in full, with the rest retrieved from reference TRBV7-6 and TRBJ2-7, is GAGVSQSPRYKVTKRGQDVALRCDPISGHVSLYWYRQALGQGPEFLTYFNYEAQQDKSGLPNDRFSAERPEGSISTLTIQRTEQRDSAMYRCASSPDSVREQYFGPGTRLTVT.

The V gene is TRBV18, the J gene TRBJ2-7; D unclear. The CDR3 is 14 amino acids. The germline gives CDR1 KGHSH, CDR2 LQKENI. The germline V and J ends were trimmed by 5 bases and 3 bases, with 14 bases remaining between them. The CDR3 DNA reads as TGTGCCAGCTCAGGTGGGGAATTCTACTACGAGCAGTACTTC. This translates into CASSGGEFYYEQYF.

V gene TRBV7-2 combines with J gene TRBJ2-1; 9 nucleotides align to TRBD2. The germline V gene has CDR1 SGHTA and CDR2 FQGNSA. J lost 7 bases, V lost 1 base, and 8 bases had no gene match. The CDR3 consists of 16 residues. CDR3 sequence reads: CASSLVAGGPVNEQFF. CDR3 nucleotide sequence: TGTGCCAGCAGCTTAGTTGCGGGAGGGCCAGTTAATGAGCAGTTCTTC.

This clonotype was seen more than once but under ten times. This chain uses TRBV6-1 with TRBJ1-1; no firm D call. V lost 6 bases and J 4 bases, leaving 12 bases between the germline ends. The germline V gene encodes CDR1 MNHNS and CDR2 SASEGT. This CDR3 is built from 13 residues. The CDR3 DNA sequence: TGTGCCAGCAGAACCGGGGTAGGCACTGAAGCTTTCTTT. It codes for CASRTGVGTEAFF.

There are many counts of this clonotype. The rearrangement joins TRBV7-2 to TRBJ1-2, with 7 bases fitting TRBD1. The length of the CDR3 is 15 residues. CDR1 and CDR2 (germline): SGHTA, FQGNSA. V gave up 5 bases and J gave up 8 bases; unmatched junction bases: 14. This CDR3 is CASSRQGSGFPGYTF. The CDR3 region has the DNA TGTGCCAGCAGCCGACAGGGTTCAGGGTTTCCGGGCTACACCTTC.

The CDR3 loop is CASSILAGGLAYNEQFF. CDR3 coding DNA: TGCGCCAGCAGCATACTAGCGGGAGGCCTTGCCTACAATGAGCAGTTCTTC. The chain joins TRBV5-1 to TRBJ2-1; 12 bases map to TRBD2. The length of the CDR3 is 17 residues. Germline V gives CDR1 SGHRS, CDR2 YFSETQ. V trimming: 4 bases; J trimming: 2 bases; junction bases outside the gene matches: 7.

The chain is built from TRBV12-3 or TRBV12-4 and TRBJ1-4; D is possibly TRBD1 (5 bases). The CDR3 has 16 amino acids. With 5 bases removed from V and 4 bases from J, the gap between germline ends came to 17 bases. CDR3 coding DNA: TGTGCCAGCAGTCCAAACCGGGGGGGGTTTAATGAAAAACTGTTTTTT. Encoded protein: CASSPNRGGFNEKLFF.

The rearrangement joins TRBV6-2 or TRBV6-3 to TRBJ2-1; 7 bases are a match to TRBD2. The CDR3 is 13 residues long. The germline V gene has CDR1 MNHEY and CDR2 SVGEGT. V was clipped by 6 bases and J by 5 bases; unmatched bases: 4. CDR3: CASSAGLNNEQFF. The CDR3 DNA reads TGTGCCAGCAGCGCGGGACTAAACAATGAGCAGTTCTTC.

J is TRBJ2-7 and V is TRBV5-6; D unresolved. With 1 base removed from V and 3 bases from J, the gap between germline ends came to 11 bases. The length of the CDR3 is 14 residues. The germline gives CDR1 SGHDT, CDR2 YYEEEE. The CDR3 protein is CASSLFGSYYEQYF. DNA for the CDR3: TGTGCCAGCAGCTTGTTTGGCTCTTACTACGAGCAGTACTTC. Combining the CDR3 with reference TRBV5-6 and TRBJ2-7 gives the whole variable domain DAGVTQSPTHLIKTRGQQVTLRCSPKSGHDTVSWYQQALGQGPQFIFQYYEEEERQRGNFPDRFSGHQFPNYSSELNVNALLLGDSALYLCASSLFGSYYEQYFGPGTRLTVT.

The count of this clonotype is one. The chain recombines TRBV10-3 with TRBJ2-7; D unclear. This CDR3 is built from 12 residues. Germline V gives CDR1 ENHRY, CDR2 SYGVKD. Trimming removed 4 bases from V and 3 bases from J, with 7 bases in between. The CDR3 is CAISVDNYEQYF. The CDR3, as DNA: TGTGCCATCAGTGTGGATAACTACGAGCAGTACTTC.

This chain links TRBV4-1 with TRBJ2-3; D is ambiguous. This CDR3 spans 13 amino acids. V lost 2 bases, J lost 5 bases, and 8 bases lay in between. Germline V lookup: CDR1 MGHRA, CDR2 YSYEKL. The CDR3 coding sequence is TGCGCCAGCAGCCAATTTTTTTTAGATACGCAGTATTTT. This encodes CASSQFFLDTQYF.

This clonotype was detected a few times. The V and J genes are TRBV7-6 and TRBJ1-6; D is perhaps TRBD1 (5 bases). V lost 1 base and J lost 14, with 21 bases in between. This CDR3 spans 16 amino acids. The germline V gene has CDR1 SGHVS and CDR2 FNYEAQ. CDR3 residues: CASSLEPGTDSSALHF. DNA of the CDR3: TGTGCCAGCAGCTTAGAGCCCGGGACGGATAGTTCGGCCCTCCACTTT.